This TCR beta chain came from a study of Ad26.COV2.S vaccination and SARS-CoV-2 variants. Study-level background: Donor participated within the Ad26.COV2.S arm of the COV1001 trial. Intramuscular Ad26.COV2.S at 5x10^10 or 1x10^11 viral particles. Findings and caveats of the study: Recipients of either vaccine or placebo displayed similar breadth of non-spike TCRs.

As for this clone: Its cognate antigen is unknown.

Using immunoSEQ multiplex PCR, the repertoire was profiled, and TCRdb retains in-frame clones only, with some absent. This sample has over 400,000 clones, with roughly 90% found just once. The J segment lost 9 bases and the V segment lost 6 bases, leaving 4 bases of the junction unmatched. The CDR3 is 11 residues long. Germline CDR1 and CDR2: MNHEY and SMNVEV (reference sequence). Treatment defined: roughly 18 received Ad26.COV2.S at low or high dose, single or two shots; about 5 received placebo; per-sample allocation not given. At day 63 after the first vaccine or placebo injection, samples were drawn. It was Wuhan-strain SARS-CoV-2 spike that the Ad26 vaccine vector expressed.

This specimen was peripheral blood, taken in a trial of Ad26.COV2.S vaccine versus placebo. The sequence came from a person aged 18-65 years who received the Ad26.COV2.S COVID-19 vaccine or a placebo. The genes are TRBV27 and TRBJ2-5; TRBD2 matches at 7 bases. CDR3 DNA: TGTGCCAGCAGCAGCCGGGGGGCCCAGTACTTC. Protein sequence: CASSSRGAQYF.